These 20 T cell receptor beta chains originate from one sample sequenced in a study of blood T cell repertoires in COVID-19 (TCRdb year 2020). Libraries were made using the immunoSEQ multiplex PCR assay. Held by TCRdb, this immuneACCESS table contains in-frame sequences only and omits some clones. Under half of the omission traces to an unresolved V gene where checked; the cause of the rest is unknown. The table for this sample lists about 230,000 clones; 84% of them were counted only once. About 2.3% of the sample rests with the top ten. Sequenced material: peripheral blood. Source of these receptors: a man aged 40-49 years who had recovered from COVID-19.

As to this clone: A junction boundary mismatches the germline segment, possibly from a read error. The CDR3 sequence: CASREGGTRIYEQYF. DNA for the CDR3: TGTGCCAGCAGGGAAGGGGGGACTAGAATCTACGAGCAGTACTTC. This chain connects TRBV6-1 to TRBJ2-7, with 8 bases identical to TRBD2. This CDR3 has 15 residues. Germline lookup yields CDR1 MNHNS and CDR2 SASEGT.

CDR3 residues: CAWRIPLGRSSYEQYF. The CDR3 DNA reads as TGTGCCTGGAGGATACCCCTTGGCCGGAGCTCCTACGAGCAGTACTTC. The rearrangement links TRBV30 to TRBJ2-7; D gene unclear. The CDR3 totals 16 residues. Looked up from germline, CDR1 is GTSNPN and CDR2 is SVGIG (reference sequence). V lost 3 bases and J lost 0, with 18 bases in between.

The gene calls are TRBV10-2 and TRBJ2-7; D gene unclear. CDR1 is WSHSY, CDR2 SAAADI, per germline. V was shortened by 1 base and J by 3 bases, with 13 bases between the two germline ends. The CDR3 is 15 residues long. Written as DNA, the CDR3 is TGCGCCAGCAGTGAGTTTTGGCAGATCAGCTACGAGCAGTACTTC. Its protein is CASSEFWQISYEQYF.

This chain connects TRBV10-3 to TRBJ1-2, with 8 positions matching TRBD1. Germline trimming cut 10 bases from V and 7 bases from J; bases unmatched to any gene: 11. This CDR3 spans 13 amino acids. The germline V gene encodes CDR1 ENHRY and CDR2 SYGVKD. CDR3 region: CATGDRSEAGYTF. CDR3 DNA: TGTGCCACCGGGGACAGGTCCGAGGCTGGCTACACCTTC.

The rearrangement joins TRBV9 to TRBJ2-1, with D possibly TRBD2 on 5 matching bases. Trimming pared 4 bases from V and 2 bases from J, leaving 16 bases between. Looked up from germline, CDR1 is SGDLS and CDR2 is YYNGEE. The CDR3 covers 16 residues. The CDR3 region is CASSKVPGNTYNEQFF. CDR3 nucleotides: TGTGCCAGCAGCAAAGTCCCGGGGAACACCTACAATGAGCAGTTCTTC.

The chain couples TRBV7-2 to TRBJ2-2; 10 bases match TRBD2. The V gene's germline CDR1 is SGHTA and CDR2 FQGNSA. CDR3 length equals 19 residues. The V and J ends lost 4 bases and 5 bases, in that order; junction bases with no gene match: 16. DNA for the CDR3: TGTGCCAGCAGCTCCCCAGCGAGGGCTAGCGGGAGTGCAACCGGGGAGCTGTTTTTT. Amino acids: CASSSPARASGSATGELFF.

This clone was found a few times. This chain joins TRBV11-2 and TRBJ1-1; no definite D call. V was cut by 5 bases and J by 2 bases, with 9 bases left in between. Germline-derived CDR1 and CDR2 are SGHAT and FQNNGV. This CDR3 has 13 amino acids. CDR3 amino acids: CASSTDKNTEAFF. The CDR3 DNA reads TGTGCCAGCAGCACCGACAAAAACACTGAAGCTTTCTTT.

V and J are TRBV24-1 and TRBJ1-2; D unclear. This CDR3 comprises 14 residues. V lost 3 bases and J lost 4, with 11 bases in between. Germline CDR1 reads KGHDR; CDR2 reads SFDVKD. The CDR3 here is CATSDTSRSYGYTF. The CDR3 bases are TGTGCCACCAGTGATACCTCGCGGAGCTATGGCTACACCTTC.

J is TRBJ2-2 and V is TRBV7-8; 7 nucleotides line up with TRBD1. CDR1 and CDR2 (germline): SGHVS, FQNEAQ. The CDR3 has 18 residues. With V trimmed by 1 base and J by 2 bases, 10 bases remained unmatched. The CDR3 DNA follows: TGTGCCAGCAGCTTAGACCGGACAGGACTGAGTAACACCGGGGAGCTGTTTTTT. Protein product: CASSLDRTGLSNTGELFF.

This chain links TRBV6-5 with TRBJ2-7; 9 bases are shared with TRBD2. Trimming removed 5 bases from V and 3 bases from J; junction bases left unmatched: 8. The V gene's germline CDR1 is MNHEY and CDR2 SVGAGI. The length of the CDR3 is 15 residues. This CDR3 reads CASSKRRGGGYEQYF. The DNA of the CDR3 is TGTGCCAGCAGTAAGCGGCGGGGGGGCGGCTACGAGCAGTACTTC.

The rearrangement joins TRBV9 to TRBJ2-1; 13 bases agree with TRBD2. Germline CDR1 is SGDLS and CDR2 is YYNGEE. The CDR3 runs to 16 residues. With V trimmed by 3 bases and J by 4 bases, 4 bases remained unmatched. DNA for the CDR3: TGTGCCAGCAGCGCTAGACTAGCGGGGGGTTACAATGAGCAGTTCTTC. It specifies CASSARLAGGYNEQFF. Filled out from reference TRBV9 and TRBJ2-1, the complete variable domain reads DSGVTQTPKHLITATGQRVTLRCSPRSGDLSVYWYQQSLDQGLQFLIQYYNGEERAKGNILERFSAQQFPDLHSELNLSSLELGDSALYFCASSARLAGGYNEQFFGPGTRLTVL.

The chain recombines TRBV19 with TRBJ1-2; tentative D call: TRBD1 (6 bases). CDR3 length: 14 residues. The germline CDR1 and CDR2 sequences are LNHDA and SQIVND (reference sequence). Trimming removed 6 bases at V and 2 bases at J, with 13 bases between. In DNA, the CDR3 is TGTGCCAGTAGGGACCAGGGGCAAAACTATGGCTACACCTTC. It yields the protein CASRDQGQNYGYTF.

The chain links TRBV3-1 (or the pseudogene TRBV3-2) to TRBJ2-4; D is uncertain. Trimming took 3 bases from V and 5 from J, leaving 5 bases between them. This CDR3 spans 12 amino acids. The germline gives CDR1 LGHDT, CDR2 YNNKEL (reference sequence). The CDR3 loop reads CASSHNENIQYF. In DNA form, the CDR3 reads TGTGCCAGCAGCCATAATGAAAACATTCAGTACTTC.

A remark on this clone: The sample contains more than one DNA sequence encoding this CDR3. CDR3 region: CASSPGTGDQPQHF. The CDR3 coding sequence is TGTGCCAGCAGTCCTGGGACAGGGGACCAGCCCCAGCATTTT. The J gene is TRBJ1-5, the V gene TRBV7-9, with 10 bases aligning to TRBD1. The V segment lost 6 bases and the J segment 7 bases; nucleotides outside the gene matches: 6. Germline values: CDR1 SEHNR, CDR2 FQNEAQ (reference sequence). The CDR3 covers 14 residues.

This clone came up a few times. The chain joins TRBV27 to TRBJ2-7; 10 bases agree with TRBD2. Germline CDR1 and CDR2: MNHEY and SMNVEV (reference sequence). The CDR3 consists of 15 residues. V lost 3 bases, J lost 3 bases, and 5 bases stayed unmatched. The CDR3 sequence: CASSLRTSGFYEQYF. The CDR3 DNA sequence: TGTGCCAGCAGTTTGAGGACTAGCGGTTTCTACGAGCAGTACTTC.

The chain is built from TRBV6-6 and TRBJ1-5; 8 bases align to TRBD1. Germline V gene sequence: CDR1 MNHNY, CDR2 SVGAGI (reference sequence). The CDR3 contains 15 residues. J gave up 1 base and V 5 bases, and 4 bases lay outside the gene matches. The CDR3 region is CASSTYRGSNQPQHF. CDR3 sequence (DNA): TGTGCCAGCAGTACTTACAGGGGGAGCAATCAGCCCCAGCATTTT.

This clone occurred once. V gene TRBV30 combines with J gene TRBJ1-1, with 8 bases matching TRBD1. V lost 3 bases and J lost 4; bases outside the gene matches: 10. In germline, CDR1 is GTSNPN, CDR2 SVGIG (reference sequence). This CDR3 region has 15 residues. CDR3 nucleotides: TGTGCCTGGAGCGTAACGGACAGGGAGGGCACTGAAGCTTTCTTT. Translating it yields CAWSVTDREGTEAFF.

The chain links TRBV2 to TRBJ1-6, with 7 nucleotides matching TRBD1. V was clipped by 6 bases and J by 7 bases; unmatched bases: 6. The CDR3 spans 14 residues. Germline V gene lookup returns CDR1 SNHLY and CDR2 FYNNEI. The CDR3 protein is CASRGDRQNSPLHF. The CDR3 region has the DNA TGTGCCAGCAGGGGGGACAGACAGAATTCACCCCTCCACTTT.

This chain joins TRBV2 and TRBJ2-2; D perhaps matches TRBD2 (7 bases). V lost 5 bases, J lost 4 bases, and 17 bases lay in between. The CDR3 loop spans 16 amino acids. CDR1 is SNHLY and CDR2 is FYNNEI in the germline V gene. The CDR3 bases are TGTGCCAGCAGTTCTCGGGGGGCCTCGAGCACCGGGGAGCTGTTTTTT. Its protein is CASSSRGASSTGELFF. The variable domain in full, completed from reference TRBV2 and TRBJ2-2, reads EPEVTQTPSHQVTQMGQEVILRCVPISNHLYFYWYRQILGQKVEFLVSFYNNEISEKSEIFDDQFSVERPDGSNFTLKIRSTKLEDSAMYFCASSSRGASSTGELFFGEGSRLTVL.

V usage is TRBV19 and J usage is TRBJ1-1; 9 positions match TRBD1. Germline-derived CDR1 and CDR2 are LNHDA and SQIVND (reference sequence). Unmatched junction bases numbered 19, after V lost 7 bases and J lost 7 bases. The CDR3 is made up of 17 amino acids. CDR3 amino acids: CASTDRAGTGISDEAFF. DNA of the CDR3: TGTGCCAGTACCGATAGAGCTGGGACAGGGATATCAGATGAAGCTTTCTTT.